The clone carrying this TCR beta chain was seen just once. The data were taken from a study of cytomegalovirus exposure and HLA in healthy donors. Researchers ran the PCR with 60 Vbeta and 13 Jbeta primers. Generated by immunoSEQ multiplex PCR, the TCRdb table keeps only in-frame clones and is missing some. The sample includes under 250,000 clones, around 80% of them seen just once. Healthy bone marrow donors made up the donors. This sequence was found in a male donor in good health and CMV-seronegative. Sequencing was done on a sample of PBMCs.

This CDR3 is CARLGGTDTQYF. CDR3 DNA sequence: TGTGCAAGGCTTGGAGGCACAGATACGCAGTATTTT. The chain joins TRBV30 to TRBJ2-3, with D unresolved. The CDR3 extends over 12 amino acids. From germline, CDR1 is GTSNPN and CDR2 SVGIG (reference sequence).